This entry lists 32 T cell receptor beta chains sequenced from one sample in a study of patients and donors after allogeneic stem cell transplantation. TCRdb fed the RT-PCR reads into MiXCR, producing one record per CDR3 protein. The repertoire consists of 70,000 to 75,000 distinct CDR3 sequences, with 26% occurring once and the leading ten covering about 26%. The sample comprised blood, either unsorted or a sorted T cell fraction (not recorded which). The receptors here all came from a human donor who was either an allogeneic HSCT recipient or a stem cell or donor lymphocyte infusion donor (not recorded which). It is not recorded whose cells these are; they may come from a transplant donor.

In this sample, this clonotype turned up many times. V and J are TRBV6-1 and TRBJ1-2, with 7 bases that match TRBD1. In germline, CDR1 is MNHNS, CDR2 SASEGT. This CDR3 has 15 amino acids. After removal of 5 bases from V and 0 bases from J, the junction contained 6 bases not matched to a gene. This CDR3 reads CASSLGTATNYGYTF. In DNA, the CDR3 is TGTGCCAGCAGTCTCGGGACAGCAACTAACTATGGCTACACCTTC.

The rearrangement uses TRBV7-3 and TRBJ2-3; D ambiguous. Trimming removed 2 bases from V and 6 bases from J, with 18 bases in between. This CDR3 is 16 amino acids long. CDR1 SGHTA and CDR2 FQGTGA come from the germline V gene. This CDR3 reads CASSLEQMWLSDTQYF. The CDR3 DNA reads as TGTGCCAGCAGCTTAGAACAGATGTGGCTCTCGGATACGCAGTATTTT.

The genes are TRBV4-3 and TRBJ2-7, with D perhaps TRBD1 (6 bases). V lost 4 bases and J 7 bases, leaving 20 bases between the germline ends. Germline V gene sequence: CDR1 LGHNA, CDR2 YSLEER. This CDR3 comprises 15 residues. The CDR3 spells CASSPRNRVADEQYF. The CDR3 DNA is TGCGCCAGCAGCCCGCGAAACAGGGTGGCGGATGAGCAGTACTTC.

This clonotype showed up just a few times. V usage is TRBV14 and J usage is TRBJ2-7; no definite D call. V shed 0 bases and J shed 1 base, with 7 bases lying between them. Germline V gene data show CDR1 as SGHDN and CDR2 as FVKESK. The CDR3 runs to 14 residues. This CDR3 reads CASSQDWGSYEQYF. The CDR3, as DNA: TGTGCCAGCAGCCAAGATTGGGGTTCCTACGAGCAGTACTTC.

Only a few counts were recorded for this clonotype. The gene calls are TRBV5-1 and TRBJ1-2; TRBD1 is a possible D gene (5 bases). The CDR3 totals 16 residues. In germline, CDR1 is SGHRS, CDR2 YFSETQ. Trimming left V 0 bases short and J 1 base short, with 13 bases between. The CDR3 region is CASSLAFVRDNYGYTF. CDR3 DNA: TGCGCCAGCAGCTTGGCCTTCGTCAGGGATAACTATGGCTACACCTTC. The entire variable domain, with the rest obtained from reference TRBV5-1 and TRBJ1-2, is as follows: KAGVTQTPRYLIKTRGQQVTLSCSPISGHRSVSWYQQTPGQGLQFLFEYFSETQRNKGNFPGRFSGRQFSNSRSEMNVSTLELGDSALYLCASSLAFVRDNYGYTFGSGTRLTVV.

This clonotype was seen a handful of times. The rearrangement links TRBV3-1 to TRBJ1-1; D remains unclear. V was shortened by 1 base and J by 5 bases, with 8 bases between the two germline ends. CDR3 length equals 13 residues. The germline gives CDR1 LGHDT, CDR2 YNNKEL (reference sequence). The CDR3 region has the DNA TGTGCCAGCAGCCAAGTGTCGGGGACTGAAGCTTTCTTT. Translation: CASSQVSGTEAFF.

This sequence joins TRBV27 and TRBJ1-2, with D possibly TRBD1 on 6 matching bases. Germline assignment: CDR1 MNHEY and CDR2 SMNVEV (reference sequence). CDR3 size: 16 residues. Trimming removed 2 bases from V and 3 bases from J, with 16 bases in between. The CDR3 region has the DNA TGTGCCAGCAGTTTACCCTCCTTGACAGGTGACTATGGCTACACCTTC. Its protein product is CASSLPSLTGDYGYTF.

Only a few counts were recorded for this clonotype. This chain links TRBV5-1 with TRBJ1-2, with 10 nucleotides matching TRBD1. J lost 5 bases, V lost 4 bases, and 8 bases had no gene match. The CDR3 is made up of 15 amino acids. CDR1 SGHRS and CDR2 YFSETQ come from the germline V gene. CDR3 nucleotide sequence: TGCGCCAGCAGCCCCCGACAGGGGGCGGGTTATGGCTACACCTTC. It encodes CASSPRQGAGYGYTF. The whole variable domain, filled in from reference TRBV5-1 and TRBJ1-2, reads KAGVTQTPRYLIKTRGQQVTLSCSPISGHRSVSWYQQTPGQGLQFLFEYFSETQRNKGNFPGRFSGRQFSNSRSEMNVSTLELGDSALYLCASSPRQGAGYGYTFGSGTRLTVV.

V gene TRBV27 combines with J gene TRBJ1-1; tentatively, D is TRBD1 (5 bases). Germline V CDR1 and CDR2: MNHEY, SMNVEV (reference sequence). Deletions cut 2 bases from V and 4 bases from J, with 11 bases between. The CDR3 is made up of 14 amino acids. This chain's CDR3 is CASSLARGGTEAFF. CDR3 nucleotide sequence: TGTGCCAGCAGTTTAGCAAGGGGTGGCACTGAAGCTTTCTTT.

This chain links TRBV29-1 with TRBJ1-1; unclear D gene. The CDR3 is made up of 12 amino acids. V lost 7 bases to trimming and J lost 2 bases, with 11 bases between them. Germline loops: CDR1 SQVTM, CDR2 ANQGSEA. The CDR3, as DNA: TGCAGCGGGTGGGCAGGAAACACTGAAGCTTTCTTT. Translated: CSGWAGNTEAFF. Combining the CDR3 with reference TRBV29-1 and TRBJ1-1 gives the whole variable domain SAVISQKPSRDICQRGTSLTIQCQVDSQVTMMFWYRQQPGQSLTLIATANQGSEATYESGFVIDKFPISRPNLTFSTLTVSNMSPEDSSIYLCSGWAGNTEAFFGQGTRLTVV.

The sample holds many counts of this clonotype. The chain combines TRBV5-1 with TRBJ2-7; no firm D call. Trimming pared 0 bases from V and 5 bases from J, leaving 9 bases between. The CDR3 totals 13 residues. From germline, CDR1 is SGHRS and CDR2 YFSETQ. For the CDR3, the DNA is TGCGCCAGCAGCTTGGAAGGGTGGAACGAGCAGTACTTC. This encodes CASSLEGWNEQYF.

The V gene is TRBV29-1, the J gene TRBJ2-7, with TRBD1 matching over 8 bases. CDR3 size: 15 residues. J gave up 7 bases and V 6 bases, and 17 bases lay outside the gene matches. Germline V gene lookup returns CDR1 SQVTM and CDR2 ANQGSEA. The CDR3 DNA follows: TGCAGCGTCCGGACCGGGACAGGCTCCGGTGGTGAGCAGTACTTC. Its protein is CSVRTGTGSGGEQYF.

This clonotype was seen more than once but under ten times. The gene calls are TRBV20-1 and TRBJ1-5; perhaps TRBD1 as D (6 bases). V lost 3 bases and J 4 bases, leaving 10 bases between the germline ends. The germline gives CDR1 DFQATT, CDR2 SNEGSKA (reference sequence). This CDR3 region has 13 residues. In DNA, the CDR3 is TGCAGTGCTAGGAGGGACAAAAATCAGCCCCAGCATTTT. Protein product: CSARRDKNQPQHF.

This clonotype was counted a few times. The V call is TRBV27, the J call TRBJ1-1; D uncertain. V was cut by 5 bases and J by 6 bases, with 10 bases left in between. The CDR3 has 12 residues. The germline CDR1 and CDR2 sequences are MNHEY and SMNVEV (reference sequence). DNA of the CDR3: TGTGCCAGCAGTCCCGTTGAGGCTGAAGCTTTCTTT. Protein: CASSPVEAEAFF.

This clonotype has more than one count but fewer than ten. The chain employs TRBV2 and TRBJ1-4; D not certain. Between the trimmed V and J ends, which lost 6 bases and 0 bases, there was a span of 17 bases. Germline lookup yields CDR1 SNHLY and CDR2 FYNNEI. The CDR3 contains 17 residues. The CDR3 sequence is CASSASRTDATNEKLFF. The CDR3 DNA reads TGTGCCAGCAGCGCGTCGAGGACGGACGCAACTAATGAAAAACTGTTTTTT.

Sample share makes this clonotype medium-sized (0.01 to 0.1%). The rearrangement joins TRBV7-8 to TRBJ1-6; a possible D gene is TRBD1 (5 bases). Trimming cost V 5 bases and J 5 bases, with 13 bases left between them. This CDR3 spans 15 amino acids. Germline CDR1 reads SGHVS; CDR2 reads FQNEAQ. The CDR3 region has the DNA TGTGCCAGCAGCATCCGGACACCTAATAATTCACCCCTCCACTTT. Protein sequence: CASSIRTPNNSPLHF.

This clonotype was seen a few times. This chain joins TRBV20-1 and TRBJ1-6, with 7 nucleotides matching TRBD1. The J segment lost 8 bases and the V segment lost 3 bases, leaving 7 bases of the junction unmatched. The CDR3 runs to 14 residues. Germline V CDR1 and CDR2: DFQATT, SNEGSKA (reference sequence). DNA for the CDR3: TGCAGTGCTAGGAGGGTCCAGGGGGATTCACCCCTCCACTTT. This sequence encodes CSARRVQGDSPLHF.

This clonotype was recorded a few times. V usage is TRBV5-1 and J usage is TRBJ2-7; maybe TRBD2 (6 bases). This CDR3 spans 18 amino acids. From germline, CDR1 is SGHRS and CDR2 YFSETQ. Trimming left V 1 base short and J 2 bases short, with 22 bases between. The DNA for the CDR3 is TGCGCCAGCAGCTTGTATGGGGGAAATTTCCGGGAGCCCTACGAGCAGTACTTC. Translating it yields CASSLYGGNFREPYEQYF.

This clonotype was picked up a small number of times. The chain is built from TRBV5-1 and TRBJ1-2; 7 nucleotides align to TRBD1. The trim removed 2 bases at V and 6 bases at J, leaving 4 bases unmatched. There are 13 residues in the CDR3. In germline, CDR1 is SGHRS, CDR2 YFSETQ. The CDR3, as DNA: TGCGCCAGCAGCTTACAAACAGGGGATGGCTACACCTTC. It is translated as CASSLQTGDGYTF. The entire variable domain, with the rest obtained from reference TRBV5-1 and TRBJ1-2, is as follows: KAGVTQTPRYLIKTRGQQVTLSCSPISGHRSVSWYQQTPGQGLQFLFEYFSETQRNKGNFPGRFSGRQFSNSRSEMNVSTLELGDSALYLCASSLQTGDGYTFGSGTRLTVV.

The chain has TRBV12-3 or TRBV12-4 and TRBJ2-2; TRBD2 aligns across 8 bases. The CDR3 has 17 amino acids. V trimming: 6 bases; J trimming: 2 bases; junction bases outside the gene matches: 11. The CDR3 nucleotides read TGTGCCAGCAGAGATGGCTTGACTAGCGAAAACACCGGGGAGCTGTTTTTT. Protein product: CASRDGLTSENTGELFF.

V and J are TRBV20-1 and TRBJ1-1; 9 nucleotides agree with TRBD1. The CDR3 runs 12 residues. CDR1 DFQATT and CDR2 SNEGSKA come from the germline V gene (reference sequence). The ends lost 5 bases at V and 4 bases at J; junction bases unmatched: 2. The CDR3 DNA is TGCAGTGCTGGGACAGGGAGCACTGAAGCTTTCTTT. This encodes CSAGTGSTEAFF.

This clonotype was counted at least ten times. This chain joins TRBV10-3 and TRBJ1-5, with D unclear. CDR3 length equals 14 residues. Looked up from germline, CDR1 is ENHRY and CDR2 is SYGVKD. The V end lost 2 bases, the J end lost 6 bases, and 11 bases lay between the germline ends. DNA for the CDR3: TGTGCCATCAGTGAGGTCGCAGTCGGTCAGCCCCAGCATTTT. Translated, it gives CAISEVAVGQPQHF.

The V and J genes are TRBV2 and TRBJ2-7; D gene ambiguous. This CDR3 is 12 amino acids long. V shed 4 bases and J shed 2 bases, with 6 bases lying between them. Germline CDR1 and CDR2: SNHLY and FYNNEI. The CDR3 spells CASSGLTYEQYF. The CDR3 region has the DNA TGTGCCAGCAGTGGGCTTACCTACGAGCAGTACTTC.

This clonotype was observed at least ten times. J is TRBJ1-2 and V is TRBV19; 9 nucleotides agree with TRBD1. After removal of 4 bases from V and 8 bases from J, the junction contained 5 bases not matched to a gene. Germline loops: CDR1 LNHDA, CDR2 SQIVND (reference sequence). The CDR3 loop spans 13 amino acids. Written as DNA, the CDR3 is TGTGCCAGTAGTACCACAGGGGGCGACGGCTACACCTTC. As protein: CASSTTGGDGYTF.

In its sample, this clonotype was seen a few times. V usage is TRBV7-9 and J usage is TRBJ1-4; possibly TRBD1 for D (5 bases). Germline loops: CDR1 SEHNR, CDR2 FQNEAQ (reference sequence). Trimming stripped 5 bases from V and 5 bases from J, with 18 bases between. The CDR3 sequence is 16 residues long. The CDR3 coding sequence is TGTGCCAGCAGCGCCATGGGGACCGTCAAAAATGAAAAACTGTTTTTT. Its protein product is CASSAMGTVKNEKLFF.

This clonotype showed up just a few times. The rearrangement links TRBV11-2 to TRBJ2-4; D may be TRBD2 (6 bases). The CDR3 is made up of 13 amino acids. V was pared by 4 bases and J by 6 bases, with 10 bases between. CDR1 and CDR2 from the germline V gene are SGHAT and FQNNGV. The CDR3 DNA reads as TGTGCCAGCAGCTCCCAGGGAGGAAACATTCAGTACTTC. Protein: CASSSQGGNIQYF.

The table lists this clonotype with a few counts. V usage is TRBV5-6 and J usage is TRBJ2-3; 7 nucleotides align to TRBD2. The V gene's germline CDR1 is SGHDT and CDR2 YYEEEE. The CDR3 contains 15 residues. With 0 bases clipped from V and 0 bases from J, the junction kept 1 base outside the gene matches. The CDR3 nucleotides read TGTGCCAGCAGCTTGGGCGGGAGAAGCACAGATACGCAGTATTTT. This gives the protein CASSLGGRSTDTQYF.

The count of this clonotype is one. The chain recombines TRBV12-3 or TRBV12-4 with TRBJ2-5, with D perhaps TRBD2 (5 bases). V lost 10 bases to trimming and J lost 5 bases, with 11 bases between them. CDR3 length: 11 amino acids. As DNA, the CDR3 is TGTGCCACCGGGGTGACGGAGACCCAGTACTTC. Translating it yields CATGVTETQYF.

The chain uses TRBV12-3 or TRBV12-4 and TRBJ2-7; unclear D gene. This CDR3 comprises 14 residues. Trimming took 2 bases from V and 7 from J, leaving 15 bases between them. Here the CDR3 DNA reads TGTGCCAGCAGTTTAATAAGGGCCGGTAGGGAGCAGTACTTC. Translating gives CASSLIRAGREQYF.

The chain couples TRBV11-2 to TRBJ2-6, with D unclear. The V end lost 1 base, the J end lost 1 base, and 8 bases lay between the germline ends. Germline CDR1 is SGHAT and CDR2 is FQNNGV. CDR3 length: 16 amino acids. As DNA, the CDR3 is TGTGCCAGCAGCTTAGGAGGATTTTCTGGGGCCAACGTCCTGACTTTC. Protein product: CASSLGGFSGANVLTF.

The chain is built from TRBV5-1 and TRBJ2-5; no reliable D call. The V end was cut by 0 bases, the J end by 2 bases, with 8 bases between. Germline assignment: CDR1 SGHRS and CDR2 YFSETQ. The CDR3 is 14 residues long. This CDR3 is CASSLGRPQETQYF. In DNA form, the CDR3 reads TGCGCCAGCAGCTTGGGACGGCCGCAAGAGACCCAGTACTTC.

The V gene is TRBV5-1, the J gene TRBJ1-6; 9 positions agree with TRBD1. This CDR3 region has 16 residues. The germline V gene has CDR1 SGHRS and CDR2 YFSETQ. Trimming took 5 bases from V and 0 from J; bases not matched to a gene: 3. CDR3: CASRGQGGSYNSPLHF. CDR3 in DNA: TGCGCCAGCAGGGGACAGGGAGGCTCCTATAATTCACCCCTCCACTTT.